This is a list of T cell receptor beta chains from one sample in a study of monozygotic twins with inflammatory bowel disease. No DNA is given; TCRdb re-called the 5' RACE reads and lists each CDR3 protein once. Its listing shows some 150,000 distinct CDR3 sequences. Sequenced: blood. These receptors all stem from a human donor with ulcerative colitis or Crohn's disease, or a healthy co-twin of an affected twin (not recorded which). Both conserved end residues are part of each CDR3.

v_call,j_call,cdr3_aa
TRBV11-2,TRBJ2-3,CASSLGLAGVDTQYF
TRBV7-8,TRBJ2-3,CASSTGLAGARTDTQYF
TRBV24-1,TRBJ2-5,CATSDGLAGMEETQYF
TRBV24-1,TRBJ2-1,CATSDPDSGSKYNEQFF
TRBV20-1,TRBJ1-2,CSARAGGQPTNYGYTF
TRBV29-1,TRBJ1-5,CSARTGEGQPQHF
TRBV6-1,TRBJ2-5,CASSEADSYQETQYF
TRBV28,TRBJ2-2,CASSPTAGRGTGELFF
TRBV5-1,TRBJ1-2,CASSLAIGGGGYTF
TRBV20-1,TRBJ2-3,CSASALAHSTDTQYF
TRBV29-1,TRBJ2-1,CSAERTGTYNEQFF
TRBV5-1,TRBJ1-1,CASSGGQGTEAFF
TRBV6-5,TRBJ2-7,CASSDLSSYEQYF
TRBV4-3,TRBJ2-1,CASSPGTAFYNEQFF
TRBV11-2,TRBJ2-1,CASSSRGEGNEQFF
TRBV5-1,TRBJ2-5,CASSPGSYGQETQYF
TRBV5-1,TRBJ2-5,CASSSAGVGETQYF
TRBV28,TRBJ2-2,CASSRNRVPNTGELFF
TRBV24-1,TRBJ2-1,CATSDFRGRGYNEQFF
TRBV5-1,TRBJ2-6,CASSLAGHGTDSGANVLTF
TRBV27,TRBJ2-1,CASSSASVVNEQFF
TRBV12-3/TRBV12-4,TRBJ2-2,CASTGTGGTGELFF
TRBV20-1,TRBJ1-6,CSARENPGSPLHF
TRBV7-2,TRBJ2-1,CASSLGRGSYNEQFF
TRBV20-1,TRBJ2-6,CSASRVGGANVLTF